This TCR beta chain was identified in a study of blood T cell repertoires in COVID-19. Study summary: Both acute and convalescent COVID-19 samples were obtained from the United States, Italy and Spain. PBMCs, B-cell-depleted T cells, or T cells were the source of the cDNA or gDNA that made up the material.

The authors' processing: Reference gene primer amplification gave nucleated cell count estimates. Some clones are missing from TCRdb's copy, which holds only in-frame ones; the method was immunoSEQ multiplex PCR. The DNA was the basis for D and trimming; V, J and clone size are from that table. The table has more than 100,000 clones, around 76% seen once. The V gene's germline CDR1 is LGHNA and CDR2 YNFKEQ. V shed 4 bases and J 6 bases; nucleotides not matched to a gene: 16. This CDR3 spans 18 amino acids. This chain joins TRBV4-2 and TRBJ2-2; 8 nucleotides match TRBD1. The sequencing input was peripheral blood. The clonotype was recovered from a man between 65 and 85 years old with acute or convalescent COVID-19. The CDR3 reads CASSPGGRGRSYAGELFF. Written as DNA, the CDR3 is TGTGCCAGCAGCCCGGGTGGCAGGGGGCGTTCGTACGCCGGGGAGCTGTTTTTT.